These 16 T cell receptor beta chains were all obtained from the same sample, sequenced in a study of blood T cell repertoires in COVID-19. The assay was immunoSEQ multiplex PCR, and TCRdb's table has in-frame clones only and misses some. The profile shows some 28,000 clones, approximately 90% of them singletons. Sequencing was performed on peripheral blood. The receptors were gathered from a human donor in a cohort sampled during active COVID-19.

CDR3 residues: CAWKRGGQAYEQYF. CDR3 DNA: TGTGCCTGGAAAAGAGGGGGCCAGGCCTACGAGCAGTACTTC. The chain couples TRBV30 to TRBJ2-7; 7 positions match TRBD1. The CDR3 totals 14 residues. Trimming took 4 bases from V and 2 from J; bases not matched to a gene: 8. Germline V lookup: CDR1 GTSNPN, CDR2 SVGIG (reference sequence).

The V call is TRBV2, the J call TRBJ1-6; 7 nucleotides align to TRBD1. Germline CDR1 and CDR2: SNHLY and FYNNEI. Trimming cost V 5 bases and J 9 bases; bases outside gene matches: 19. The CDR3 length is 18 residues. The CDR3 sequence is CASSMATTGAKGGSPLHF. CDR3 nucleotide sequence: TGTGCCAGCAGTATGGCTACTACAGGGGCAAAGGGAGGTTCACCCCTCCACTTT.

This CDR3 is CATQGSGRNTDTQYF. In DNA, the CDR3 is TGTGCCACCCAGGGTAGCGGGAGGAACACAGATACGCAGTATTTT. The chain couples TRBV10-3 to TRBJ2-3, with TRBD2 matching over 10 bases. The CDR3 runs 15 residues. With 10 bases clipped from V and 2 bases from J, the junction kept 9 bases outside the gene matches. In germline, CDR1 is ENHRY, CDR2 SYGVKD.

The sample holds one count of this clone. CDR3 sequence reads: CANPPGTITDTQYF. CDR3 sequence (DNA): TGTGCCAACCCGCCTGGGACTATCACAGATACGCAGTATTTT. The chain carries TRBV10-3 and TRBJ2-3, with 7 bases identical to TRBD2. This CDR3 has 14 residues. Germline CDR1 and CDR2: ENHRY and SYGVKD. The V and J ends lost 10 bases and 2 bases, in that order; junction bases with no gene match: 9.

The rearrangement uses TRBV6-6 and TRBJ1-2; 9 bases map to TRBD1. The germline V gene encodes CDR1 MNHNY and CDR2 SVGAGI (reference sequence). The CDR3 is made up of 14 amino acids. The V segment lost 2 bases and the J segment 8 bases; nucleotides outside the gene matches: 6. DNA of the CDR3: TGTGCCAGCAGTTACCCCAGACAGGGGGAAGGCTACACCTTC. Its protein product is CASSYPRQGEGYTF.

V and J are TRBV12-3 or TRBV12-4 and TRBJ1-2, with 10 positions matching TRBD1. The CDR3 runs to 13 residues. J lost 7 bases, V lost 6 bases, and 5 bases had no gene match. The DNA for the CDR3 is TGTGCCAGCAGCCCGCGGGACAGGGGTGGCTACACCTTC. Encoded protein: CASSPRDRGGYTF.

The chain uses TRBV11-2 and TRBJ1-1, with D perhaps TRBD1 (6 bases). V lost 2 bases, J lost 4 bases, and 14 bases lay in between. Germline-derived CDR1 and CDR2 are SGHAT and FQNNGV. There are 15 residues in the CDR3. The CDR3 spells CASSLLREGGTEAFF. CDR3 DNA sequence: TGTGCCAGCAGCTTATTAAGGGAAGGGGGCACTGAAGCTTTCTTT.

The rearrangement uses TRBV30 and TRBJ2-3, with 9 positions matching TRBD1. Germline trimming cut 3 bases from V and 1 base from J; bases unmatched to any gene: 2. Germline V gene lookup returns CDR1 GTSNPN and CDR2 SVGIG (reference sequence). The CDR3 is made up of 14 amino acids. CDR3 nucleotides: TGTGCCTGGAGGGGGACAGGGCGCACAGATACGCAGTATTTT. It translates to CAWRGTGRTDTQYF.

The V call is TRBV30, the J call TRBJ1-2; 9 nucleotides agree with TRBD1. The CDR3 is made up of 18 amino acids. Germline CDR1 and CDR2: GTSNPN and SVGIG (reference sequence). J gave up 4 bases and V 0 bases, and 15 bases lay outside the gene matches. The CDR3 bases are TGTGCCTGGAGTGTAAAGGGACAGGGTATCATCGGGGGCTATGGCTACACCTTC. This translates into CAWSVKGQGIIGGYGYTF.

This clone appeared a single time. V is TRBV7-9 and J is TRBJ1-1; 7 nucleotides align to TRBD1. With V trimmed by 2 bases and J by 4 bases, 7 bases remained unmatched. The length of the CDR3 is 15 residues. Looked up from germline, CDR1 is SEHNR and CDR2 is FQNEAQ (reference sequence). The CDR3 is CASSLRGQGGTEAFF. CDR3 sequence (DNA): TGTGCCAGCAGCTTACGAGGGCAGGGGGGCACTGAAGCTTTCTTT.

Only one count was recorded for this clone. The chain carries TRBV7-2 and TRBJ2-2; 8 nucleotides line up with TRBD2. Germline V gene data show CDR1 as SGHTA and CDR2 as FQGNSA. Trimming cost V 5 bases and J 6 bases; bases outside gene matches: 8. The length of the CDR3 is 15 residues. CDR3 in DNA: TGTGCCAGCAGCCCGTCGGGACTAGGTTCCGGGGAGCTGTTTTTT. This encodes CASSPSGLGSGELFF.

The chain joins TRBV19 to TRBJ1-4; perhaps TRBD1 as D (5 bases). The germline CDR1 and CDR2 sequences are LNHDA and SQIVND (reference sequence). The CDR3 runs to 15 residues. Trimming took off 4 bases at V and 4 bases at J, with 13 bases between the two ends. The CDR3 region has the DNA TGTGCCAGTAGTAACCCCCGGGACTATAATGAAAAACTGTTTTTT. Its translation: CASSNPRDYNEKLFF.

The chain recombines TRBV19 with TRBJ1-2; TRBD1 is a possible D gene (6 bases). This CDR3 spans 14 amino acids. Germline values: CDR1 LNHDA, CDR2 SQIVND (reference sequence). V gave up 3 bases and J gave up 3 bases, with 11 bases separating them. CDR3 sequence reads: CASSIGGQDYGYTF. For the CDR3, the DNA is TGTGCCAGTAGTATCGGGGGGCAGGACTATGGCTACACCTTC.

The V gene is TRBV30, the J gene TRBJ2-7; TRBD1 agrees at 7 bases. This CDR3 region has 13 residues. CDR1 is GTSNPN and CDR2 is SVGIG in the germline V gene (reference sequence). After removal of 5 bases from V and 4 bases from J, the junction contained 8 bases not matched to a gene. CDR3 protein: CAWSRDSPYEQYF. For the CDR3, the DNA is TGTGCCTGGTCCCGGGACAGCCCTTACGAGCAGTACTTC.

The DNA for the CDR3 is TGTGCCAGCAGCGGAGACACAGGTCCCCCAGCGACCGGGGAGCTGTTTTTT. Protein sequence: CASSGDTGPPATGELFF. The rearrangement links TRBV9 to TRBJ2-2; D might be TRBD1 (5 bases). Trimming took off 3 bases at V and 5 bases at J, with 20 bases between the two ends. The CDR3 length is 17 residues. Germline values: CDR1 SGDLS, CDR2 YYNGEE.

The rearrangement joins TRBV5-8 to TRBJ2-2, with 8 bases identical to TRBD1. Germline lookup yields CDR1 SGHTS and CDR2 YDEGEE. This CDR3 has 16 residues. The V gene end was trimmed by 4 bases and the J gene end by 6 bases; junction bases not matched to a gene: 11. The CDR3 is CASSNGNPQGAGELFF. CDR3 coding DNA: TGTGCCAGCAGCAACGGAAACCCACAGGGGGCCGGGGAGCTGTTTTTT. The full variable domain, its missing parts supplied by reference TRBV5-8 and TRBJ2-2, is EAGVTQSPTHLIKTRGQQATLRCSPISGHTSVYWYQQALGLGLQFLLWYDEGEERNRGNFPPRFSGRQFPNYSSELNVNALELEDSALYLCASSNGNPQGAGELFFGEGSRLTVL.